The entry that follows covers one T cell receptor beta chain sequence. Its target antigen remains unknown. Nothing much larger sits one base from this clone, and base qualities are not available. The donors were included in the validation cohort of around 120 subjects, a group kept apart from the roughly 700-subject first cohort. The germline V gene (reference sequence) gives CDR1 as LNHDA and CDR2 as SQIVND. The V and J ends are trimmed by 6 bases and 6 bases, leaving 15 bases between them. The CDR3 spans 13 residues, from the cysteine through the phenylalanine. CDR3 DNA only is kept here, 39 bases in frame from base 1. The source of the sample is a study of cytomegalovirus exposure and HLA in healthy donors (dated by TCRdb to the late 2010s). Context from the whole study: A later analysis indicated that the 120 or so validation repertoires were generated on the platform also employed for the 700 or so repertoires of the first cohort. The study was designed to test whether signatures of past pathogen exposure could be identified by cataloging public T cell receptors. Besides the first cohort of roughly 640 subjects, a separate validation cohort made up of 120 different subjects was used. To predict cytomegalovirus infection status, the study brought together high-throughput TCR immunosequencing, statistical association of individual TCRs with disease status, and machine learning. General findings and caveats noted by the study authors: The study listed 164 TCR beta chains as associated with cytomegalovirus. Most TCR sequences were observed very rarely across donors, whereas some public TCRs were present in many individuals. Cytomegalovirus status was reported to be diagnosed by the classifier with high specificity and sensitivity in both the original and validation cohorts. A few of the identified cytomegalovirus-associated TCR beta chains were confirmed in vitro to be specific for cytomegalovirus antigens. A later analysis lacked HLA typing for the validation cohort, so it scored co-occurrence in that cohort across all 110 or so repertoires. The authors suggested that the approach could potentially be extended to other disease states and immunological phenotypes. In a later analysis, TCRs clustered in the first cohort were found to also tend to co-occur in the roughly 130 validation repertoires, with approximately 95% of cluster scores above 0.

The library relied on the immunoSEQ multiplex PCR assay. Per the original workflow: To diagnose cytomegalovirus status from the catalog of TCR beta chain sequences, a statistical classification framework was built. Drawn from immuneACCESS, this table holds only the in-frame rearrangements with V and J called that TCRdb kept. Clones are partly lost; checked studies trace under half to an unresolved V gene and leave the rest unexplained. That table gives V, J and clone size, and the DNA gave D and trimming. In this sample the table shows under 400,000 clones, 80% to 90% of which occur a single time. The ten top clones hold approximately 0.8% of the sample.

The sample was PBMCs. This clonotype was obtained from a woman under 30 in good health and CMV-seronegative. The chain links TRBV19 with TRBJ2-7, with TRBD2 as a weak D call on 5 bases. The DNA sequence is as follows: TGTGCCAGTAGCTACAGCCGAGGGTCCGAGCAGTACTTC. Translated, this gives CASSYSRGSEQYF.